These 23 T cell receptor beta chains were all obtained from the same sample, sequenced in a study of cytomegalovirus exposure and HLA in healthy donors. PCR used 60 Vbeta primers and 13 Jbeta primers. Profiling relied on immunoSEQ multiplex PCR, and the TCRdb table lists in-frame clones only, not all of them. Here the sample spans about 150,000 clones, approximately 81% being singletons. Sequencing used PBMCs. Receptors were obtained from a boy between 2 and 15 years old in good health and CMV-seronegative.

The chain employs TRBV28 and TRBJ2-3, with a weak D call TRBD1 (6 bases). Germline loops: CDR1 MDHEN, CDR2 SYDVKM. Trimming cost V 6 bases and J 6 bases, with 16 bases left between them. The CDR3 is 14 residues long. DNA of the CDR3: TGTGCCAGCAGCCTCAGTCCAGGGGAGGATACGCAGTATTTT. Protein sequence: CASSLSPGEDTQYF.

The CDR3: CASSSLGALNTEAFF. CDR3 nucleotides: TGCGCCAGCAGCTCCCTGGGGGCCCTGAACACTGAAGCTTTCTTT. The chain links TRBV5-1 to TRBJ1-1; perhaps TRBD1 as D (6 bases). CDR1 is SGHRS, CDR2 YFSETQ, per germline. V lost 3 bases to trimming and J lost 0 bases, with 12 bases between them. This CDR3 is built from 15 residues. Full variable domain (remainder filled in from reference TRBV5-1 and TRBJ1-1): KAGVTQTPRYLIKTRGQQVTLSCSPISGHRSVSWYQQTPGQGLQFLFEYFSETQRNKGNFPGRFSGRQFSNSRSEMNVSTLELGDSALYLCASSSLGALNTEAFFGQGTRLTVV.

The CDR3 coding sequence is TGTGCCAGCAGCGTAGAGGGGGTGGCGGGCTATGGCTACACCTTC. It encodes CASSVEGVAGYGYTF. The V gene is TRBV9, the J gene TRBJ1-2; D may be TRBD1 (6 bases). V dropped 0 bases and J dropped 4 bases, with 13 bases sitting between them. The germline V gene has CDR1 SGDLS and CDR2 YYNGEE. The CDR3 extends over 15 amino acids.

The gene calls are TRBV6-5 and TRBJ2-2; D is unresolved. Trimming shortened V by 3 bases and J by 1 base, and 6 bases separated the two germline ends. CDR1 and CDR2 (germline): MNHEY, SVGAGI. The CDR3 is 14 residues long. The DNA for the CDR3 is TGTGCCAGCAGTTATACAGTGAACACCGGGGAGCTGTTTTTT. Protein: CASSYTVNTGELFF.

The gene calls are TRBV6-6 and TRBJ1-1, with 8 bases matching TRBD1. V was clipped by 6 bases and J by 10 bases; unmatched bases: 16. The CDR3 totals 15 residues. The germline gives CDR1 MNHNY, CDR2 SVGAGI (reference sequence). CDR3 coding DNA: TGTGCCAGCAGCCTAGGGGGCCAGGGGGCTCGGGGAGCTTTCTTT. Encoded protein: CASSLGGQGARGAFF.

The V gene is TRBV7-6, the J gene TRBJ2-1, with D perhaps TRBD2 (7 bases). This CDR3 comprises 13 residues. Germline CDR1 and CDR2: SGHVS and FNYEAQ. Trimming removed 4 bases from V and 7 bases from J, with 11 bases in between. CDR3 DNA sequence: TGTGCCAGCAGCTCGAGGGGGGGGAATGAGCAGTTCTTC. Residues: CASSSRGGNEQFF.

V and J are TRBV28 and TRBJ2-7; 9 bases are a match to TRBD1. The CDR3 consists of 14 residues. With V trimmed by 5 bases and J by 2 bases, 4 bases remained unmatched. The germline gives CDR1 MDHEN, CDR2 SYDVKM. CDR3 in amino acids: CASSRQGDAYEQYF. The CDR3 bases are TGTGCCAGCAGTAGACAGGGGGATGCCTACGAGCAGTACTTC.

This clone was found once. The CDR3 protein is CASSSTMRDSETEAFF. CDR3 DNA sequence: TGTGCCAGCAGTTCTACAATGAGGGACAGCGAGACTGAAGCTTTCTTT. The chain has TRBV27 and TRBJ1-1; 7 nucleotides agree with TRBD1. After removal of 4 bases from V and 5 bases from J, the junction contained 13 bases not matched to a gene. Germline CDR1 MNHEY, CDR2 SMNVEV (reference sequence). The CDR3 sequence is 16 residues long.

V and J are TRBV6-6 and TRBJ1-4; D is undetermined. The CDR3 has 13 residues. V dropped 7 bases and J dropped 7 bases, with 13 bases sitting between them. The germline V gene has CDR1 MNHNY and CDR2 SVGAGI (reference sequence). The CDR3 region has the DNA TGTGCCAGCACCGCATGGGCGCGTGAAAAACTGTTTTTT. Protein product: CASTAWAREKLFF.

The chain has TRBV7-6 and TRBJ2-7, with D uncertain. This CDR3 has 13 amino acids. V was clipped by 1 base and J by 2 bases, with 6 bases between them. Germline V gene data show CDR1 as SGHVS and CDR2 as FNYEAQ. CDR3 amino acids: CASSLGATYEQYF. The CDR3, as DNA: TGTGCCAGCAGCTTAGGCGCAACCTACGAGCAGTACTTC.

CDR3 residues: CASRPNSNQPQHF. CDR3 DNA: TGCGCCAGCAGACCTAATAGCAATCAGCCCCAGCATTTT. J is TRBJ1-5 and V is TRBV10-2; D gene ambiguous. The CDR3 length is 13 residues. Germline CDR1 is WSHSY and CDR2 is SAAADI. The ends were cut back, 6 bases at V and 0 bases at J, with 6 bases in the middle.

The chain carries TRBV29-1 and TRBJ2-1; D possibly corresponds to TRBD2 (5 bases). Germline V gene sequence: CDR1 SQVTM, CDR2 ANQGSEA. Trimming took off 3 bases at V and 6 bases at J, with 15 bases between the two ends. The CDR3 has 14 residues. The CDR3 region is CSVDGTGIINEQFF. DNA for the CDR3: TGCAGCGTTGATGGCACCGGGATCATCAATGAGCAGTTCTTC.

V is TRBV6-6 and J is TRBJ2-1; 8 nucleotides align to TRBD2. There are 16 residues in the CDR3. Looked up from germline, CDR1 is MNHNY and CDR2 is SVGAGI (reference sequence). The ends lost 2 bases at V and 6 bases at J; junction bases unmatched: 9. The CDR3 bases are TGTGCCAGCAGTTACCCGCTAGCGGGCCCCTTCAATGAGCAGTTCTTC. Its protein is CASSYPLAGPFNEQFF.

The chain recombines TRBV19 with TRBJ1-2, with D possibly being TRBD1 (6 bases). V shed 5 bases and J shed 0 bases, with 10 bases lying between them. The CDR3 length is 14 residues. Germline lookup yields CDR1 LNHDA and CDR2 SQIVND (reference sequence). The CDR3 is CASSLQGSNYGYTF. DNA of the CDR3: TGTGCCAGTAGTTTACAGGGATCTAACTATGGCTACACCTTC.

The chain couples TRBV10-3 to TRBJ1-5; D is ambiguous. The V end was cut by 11 bases, the J end by 1 base, with 9 bases between. The CDR3 consists of 12 residues. The germline gives CDR1 ENHRY, CDR2 SYGVKD. CDR3 loop: CAAGPSNQPQHF. Here the CDR3 DNA reads TGTGCCGCGGGCCCCAGCAATCAGCCCCAGCATTTT.

About this clone: Because it lacks the conserved phenylalanine or tryptophan at the end, this CDR3 is likely a read error. The genes are TRBV6-5 and TRBJ1-1; unclear D gene. CDR3 length: 12 residues. Germline-derived CDR1 and CDR2 are MNHEY and SVGAGI. Trimming cost V 5 bases and J 6 bases, with 10 bases left between them. CDR3 protein: CASSPRGAEAFL. CDR3 coding DNA: TGTGCCAGCAGTCCAAGAGGCGCTGAAGCTTTCCTT.

This chain links TRBV7-6 with TRBJ1-3, with TRBD1 matching 8 bases. V shed 5 bases, J shed 0 bases, and the junction held 6 bases outside the gene matches. The germline V gene has CDR1 SGHVS and CDR2 FNYEAQ. The CDR3 has 16 residues. This chain's CDR3 is CASSDRTGFSGNTIYF. In DNA form, the CDR3 reads TGTGCCAGCAGCGACAGGACAGGGTTCTCTGGAAACACCATATATTTT.

This clone has just one count. This chain uses TRBV7-9 with TRBJ2-1; 9 nucleotides align to TRBD1. V gave up 4 bases and J gave up 4 bases; unmatched junction bases: 5. The CDR3 is 15 amino acids. Germline V lookup: CDR1 SEHNR, CDR2 FQNEAQ (reference sequence). The CDR3 region has the DNA TGTGCCAGCAGCTCCAGACAGGGGGGGTACAATGAGCAGTTCTTC. Amino acid sequence: CASSSRQGGYNEQFF.

The chain carries TRBV28 and TRBJ1-1, with D perhaps matching TRBD1 (5 bases). The germline gives CDR1 MDHEN, CDR2 SYDVKM. CDR3 length: 13 residues. The V end lost 6 bases, the J end lost 5 bases, and 13 bases lay between the germline ends. CDR3 amino acids: CASRSQGGTEAFF. Written as DNA, the CDR3 is TGTGCCAGCAGGAGCCAGGGAGGGACTGAAGCTTTCTTT.

The chain links TRBV27 to TRBJ2-3; 7 positions match TRBD2. The V and J ends lost 4 bases and 2 bases, in that order; junction bases with no gene match: 21. The CDR3 is made up of 20 amino acids. Germline assignment: CDR1 MNHEY and CDR2 SMNVEV (reference sequence). The CDR3 region has the DNA TGTGCCAGCAGTTCACCGCCAATCGGACTATCCGCGGGGGACACAGATACGCAGTATTTT. It codes for CASSSPPIGLSAGDTDTQYF.

The chain combines TRBV7-9 with TRBJ1-3, with D unclear. In germline, CDR1 is SEHNR, CDR2 FQNEAQ (reference sequence). CDR3 size: 15 residues. Trimming took off 6 bases at V and 0 bases at J, with 12 bases between the two ends. CDR3 in DNA: TGTGCCAGCAGTTCCGACGGGAGCTCTGGAAACACCATATATTTT. Its translation: CASSSDGSSGNTIYF.

The chain is built from TRBV7-3 and TRBJ2-1, with TRBD2 identical over 7 bases. CDR3 length: 14 amino acids. V was pared by 5 bases and J by 7 bases, with 8 bases of the junction left unmatched. The germline gives CDR1 SGHTA, CDR2 FQGTGA. In DNA, the CDR3 is TGTGCCAGCAGCCCCCGGGGGGTGAGGAATGAGCAGTTCTTC. This translates into CASSPRGVRNEQFF.

The V call is TRBV28, the J call TRBJ1-4; 10 bases line up with TRBD1. V dropped 4 bases and J dropped 6; count of bases not matched to a gene: 5. Germline CDR1 MDHEN, CDR2 SYDVKM. There are 15 residues in the CDR3. The chain's CDR3 is CASSSRQGAYEKLFF. For the CDR3, the DNA is TGTGCCAGCAGTTCTCGACAGGGGGCTTATGAAAAACTGTTTTTT.